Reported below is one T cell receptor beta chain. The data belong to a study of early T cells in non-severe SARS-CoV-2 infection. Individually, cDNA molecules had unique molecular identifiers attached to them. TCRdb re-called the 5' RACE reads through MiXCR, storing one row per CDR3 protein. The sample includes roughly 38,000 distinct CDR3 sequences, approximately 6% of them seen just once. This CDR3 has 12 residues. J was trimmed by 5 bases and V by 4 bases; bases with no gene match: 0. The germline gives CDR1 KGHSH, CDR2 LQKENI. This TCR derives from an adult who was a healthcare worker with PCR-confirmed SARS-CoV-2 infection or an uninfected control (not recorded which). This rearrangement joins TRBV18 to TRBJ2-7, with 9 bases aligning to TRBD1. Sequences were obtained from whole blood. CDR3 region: CASSRTGDEQYF. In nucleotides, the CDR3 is TGTGCCAGCTCACGGACAGGGGACGAGCAGTACTTC.